This T cell receptor beta chain originates from a study of a mutant IDH1 vaccine in newly diagnosed glioma. Time point specified: baseline, week 1 (first vaccination visit). Treatment in this sample: pre-vaccination baseline after standard-of-care therapy. New WHO grade 3 or 4 IDH1-mutant, ATRX-lost astrocytomas were present in all donors. Some clones are missing from TCRdb's copy, which holds only in-frame ones; the method was immunoSEQ multiplex PCR. The sample includes 70,000 to 100,000 clones, approximately 80% of them seen just once. CDR1 SGHAT and CDR2 FQNNGV come from the germline V gene. V gave up 1 base and J gave up 2 bases, with 6 bases separating them. The CDR3 is made up of 13 amino acids.

This TCR was recovered from a man aged 40-50 years with glioma. Some clones in this sample may be carry-over from other donors' samples. The chain combines TRBV11-2 with TRBJ2-7, with TRBD1 as a possible D gene (5 bases). The specimen was PBMCs, collected from a glioma patient treated with radiotherapy, temozolomide or both. The chain's CDR3 is CASSLVTAYEQYF. In DNA, the CDR3 is TGTGCCAGCAGCTTAGTGACAGCCTACGAGCAGTACTTC.